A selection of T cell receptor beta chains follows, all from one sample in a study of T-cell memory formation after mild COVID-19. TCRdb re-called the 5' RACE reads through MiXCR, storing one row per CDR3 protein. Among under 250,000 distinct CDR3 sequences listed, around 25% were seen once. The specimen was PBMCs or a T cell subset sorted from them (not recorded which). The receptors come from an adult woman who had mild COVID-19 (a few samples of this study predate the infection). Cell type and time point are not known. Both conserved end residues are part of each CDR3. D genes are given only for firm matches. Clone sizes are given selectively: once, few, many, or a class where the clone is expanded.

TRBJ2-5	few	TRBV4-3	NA	CASSQGLGQETQYF	TGCGCCAGCAGCCAAGGGTTAGGGCAAGAGACCCAGTACTTC
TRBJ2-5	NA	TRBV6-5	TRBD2	CASSSLDLAGAYETQYF	TGTGCCAGCAGTTCCTTAGATCTAGCGGGAGCTTACGAGACCCAGTACTTC
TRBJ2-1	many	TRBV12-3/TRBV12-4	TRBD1	CASTPSGGEQFF	TGTGCCAGCACTCCTTCAGGGGGTGAGCAGTTCTTC
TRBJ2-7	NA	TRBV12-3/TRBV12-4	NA	CASSLAGLDEQYF	TGTGCCAGCAGTTTAGCAGGCCTCGACGAGCAGTACTTC
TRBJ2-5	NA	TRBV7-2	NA	CASSLSRTQETQYF	TGTGCCAGCAGCTTATCTAGGACTCAAGAGACCCAGTACTTC
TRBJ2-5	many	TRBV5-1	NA	CASSFNGGAPQETQYF	TGCGCCAGCAGCTTCAATGGGGGGGCTCCCCAAGAGACCCAGTACTTC
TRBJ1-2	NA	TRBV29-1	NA	CSVERSRGNYGYTF	TGCAGCGTTGAAAGGTCCAGGGGAAACTATGGCTACACCTTC
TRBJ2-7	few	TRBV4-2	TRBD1	CASSLQGQGGIDEQYF	TGTGCCAGCAGCCTTCAAGGACAGGGGGGAATCGACGAGCAGTACTTC
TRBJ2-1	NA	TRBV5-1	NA	CASRSRTPQRHNEQFF	TGCGCCAGCAGGTCCCGGACACCCCAGAGACACAATGAGCAGTTCTTC
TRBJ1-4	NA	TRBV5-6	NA	CASSFGGIREKLFF	TGTGCCAGCAGCTTTGGGGGGATTCGTGAAAAACTGTTTTTT
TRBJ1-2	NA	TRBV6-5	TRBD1	CASSTPGQGGYGYTF	TGTGCCAGCAGTACTCCGGGACAGGGTGGCTATGGCTACACCTTC
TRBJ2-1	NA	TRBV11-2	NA	CASRSQMAGYEQFF	TGTGCCAGCAGATCCCAGATGGCGGGGTATGAGCAGTTCTTC
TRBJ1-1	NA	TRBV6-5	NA	CASQRTEAIGTEAFF	TGTGCCAGCCAGAGGACAGAAGCTATAGGCACTGAAGCTTTCTTT
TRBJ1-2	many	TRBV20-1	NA	CSAARQAFSATPNYGYTF	TGCAGTGCGGCGAGACAGGCATTCTCTGCGACCCCTAACTATGGCTACACCTTC
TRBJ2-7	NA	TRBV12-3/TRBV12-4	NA	CASNLRGITYEKYF	TGTGCCAGCAACCTAAGGGGGATCACCTACGAGAAGTACTTC
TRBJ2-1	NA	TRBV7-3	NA	CASSLYEGIAYNEQFF	TGTGCCAGCAGCTTATACGAGGGAATTGCCTACAATGAGCAGTTCTTC
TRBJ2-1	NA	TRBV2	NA	CASSERGNNEQFF	TGTGCCAGCAGTGAAAGAGGGAACAATGAGCAGTTCTTC
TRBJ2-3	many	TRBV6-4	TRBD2	CASSDGREGSTDTQYF	TGTGCCAGCAGTGACGGGCGGGAGGGGAGCACAGATACGCAGTATTTT
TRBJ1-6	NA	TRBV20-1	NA	CSARSALMNSPLHF	TGCAGTGCTAGGAGCGCGTTGATGAATTCACCCCTCCACTTT
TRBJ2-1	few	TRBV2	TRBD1	CASSGRGTGSYNEQFF	TGTGCCAGCAGTGGGAGAGGGACAGGGTCCTACAATGAGCAGTTCTTC
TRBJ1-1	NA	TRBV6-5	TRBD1	CASTWTGGSTEAFF	TGTGCCAGCACTTGGACAGGGGGAAGCACTGAAGCTTTCTTT
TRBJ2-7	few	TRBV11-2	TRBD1	CASSRTGNYEQYF	TGTGCCAGCAGCCGGACAGGGAACTACGAGCAGTACTTC
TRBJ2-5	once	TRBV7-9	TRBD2	CASSLGGGRARETQYF	TGTGCCAGCAGCTTAGGTGGCGGGAGGGCCCGAGAGACCCAGTACTTC
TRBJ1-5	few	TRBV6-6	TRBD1	CATSGTGAQPQHF	TGTGCCACCTCCGGGACAGGGGCTCAGCCCCAGCATTTT
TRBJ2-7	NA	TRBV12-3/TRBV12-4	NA	CASSLRGGGGYEQYF	TGTGCCAGCAGTTTACGAGGGGGGGGAGGGTACGAGCAGTACTTC
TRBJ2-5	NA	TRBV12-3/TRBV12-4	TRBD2	CASSGASGGTIQETQYF	TGTGCCAGCAGTGGGGCTAGCGGGGGGACTATTCAAGAGACCCAGTACTTC
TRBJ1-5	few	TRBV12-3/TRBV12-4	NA	CASSWGTFSNQPQHF	TGTGCCAGCAGTTGGGGGACCTTTAGCAATCAGCCCCAGCATTTT
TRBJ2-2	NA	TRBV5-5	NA	CASRGGPNTGELFF	TGTGCCAGCAGAGGGGGGCCGAACACCGGGGAGCTGTTTTTT
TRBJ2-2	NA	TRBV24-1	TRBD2	CATSDFQAGDRGELFF	TGTGCCACCAGTGATTTTCAGGCGGGAGACCGCGGGGAGCTGTTTTTT
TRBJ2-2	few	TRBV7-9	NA	CASSFPLSVSPNGELFF	TGTGCCAGCAGCTTTCCGCTCAGCGTGAGTCCTAACGGGGAGCTGTTTTTT
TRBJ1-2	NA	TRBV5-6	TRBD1	CASSFPGTANYGYTF	TGTGCCAGCAGCTTTCCCGGGACAGCTAACTATGGCTACACCTTC
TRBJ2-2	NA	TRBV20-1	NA	CSARATTNTGELFF	TGCAGTGCTAGGGCCACCACGAACACCGGGGAGCTGTTTTTT
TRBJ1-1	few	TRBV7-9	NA	CASSLGPSNTEAFF	TGTGCCAGCAGCTTGGGTCCTTCCAACACTGAAGCTTTCTTT
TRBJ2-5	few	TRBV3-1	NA	CASSQRGTGETQYF	TGTGCCAGCAGCCAACGCGGGACCGGAGAGACCCAGTACTTC
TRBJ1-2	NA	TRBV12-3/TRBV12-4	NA	CASSYGRAGGYTF	TGTGCCAGCAGTTATGGCAGGGCTGGGGGCTACACCTTC
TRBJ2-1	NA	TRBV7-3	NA	CASRTDTGEQFF	TGTGCCAGCAGGACGGACACAGGGGAGCAGTTCTTC
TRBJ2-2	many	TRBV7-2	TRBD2	CATPGGRVTGELFF	TGTGCCACTCCGGGCGGGAGAGTTACTGGGGAGCTGTTTTTT
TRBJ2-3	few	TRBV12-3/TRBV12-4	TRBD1	CASSLVQGATDTQYF	TGTGCCAGCAGTTTAGTCCAGGGGGCCACAGATACGCAGTATTTT
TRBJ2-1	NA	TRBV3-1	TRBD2	CASSPYEGTSGYNEQFF	TGTGCCAGCAGCCCATATGAGGGGACTAGCGGGTACAATGAGCAGTTCTTC
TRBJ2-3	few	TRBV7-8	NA	CASSLLAGPSTDTQYF	TGTGCCAGCAGCTTACTGGCGGGGCCTAGCACAGATACGCAGTATTTT
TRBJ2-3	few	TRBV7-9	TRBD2	CASSQTIAGSTGDTQYF	TGTGCCAGCAGCCAAACAATAGCGGGATCCACCGGAGATACGCAGTATTTT
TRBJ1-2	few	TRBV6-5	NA	CASSYMGIGRGYTF	TGTGCCAGCAGTTACATGGGGATCGGCAGAGGCTACACCTTC
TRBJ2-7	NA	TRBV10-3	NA	CAISESGTPYEQYF	TGTGCCATCAGTGAGTCTGGGACCCCCTACGAGCAGTACTTC
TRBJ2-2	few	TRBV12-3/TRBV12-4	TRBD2	CAARGGTGELFF	TGTGCCGCGCGGGGGGGAACCGGGGAGCTGTTTTTT
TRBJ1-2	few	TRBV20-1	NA	CSARSLGMNYGYTF	TGCAGTGCTAGGTCTCTGGGGATGAACTATGGCTACACCTTC
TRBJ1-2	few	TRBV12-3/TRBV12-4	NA	CASSLTPLGRASYGYTF	TGTGCCAGCAGCCTTACCCCCCTCGGCAGAGCTAGCTATGGCTACACCTTC
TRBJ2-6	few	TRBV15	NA	CATSRDGFSGANVLTF	TGTGCCACCAGCAGAGATGGATTCTCTGGGGCCAACGTCCTGACTTTC
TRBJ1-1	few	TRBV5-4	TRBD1	CASSSSWRGRNSEAFF	TGTGCCAGCAGCTCCTCCTGGAGGGGGCGTAATTCCGAAGCTTTCTTT
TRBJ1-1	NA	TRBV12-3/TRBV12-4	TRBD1	CASSPRGGYMNTEAFF	TGTGCCAGCAGTCCCAGGGGGGGCTATATGAACACTGAAGCTTTCTTT
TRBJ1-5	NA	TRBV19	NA	CASSTQATQPQHF	TGTGCCAGTAGTACCCAGGCGACTCAGCCCCAGCATTTT
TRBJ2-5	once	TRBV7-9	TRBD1	CASSLVLQGAAKETQYF	TGTGCCAGCAGCTTAGTACTACAGGGGGCAGCAAAAGAGACCCAGTACTTC
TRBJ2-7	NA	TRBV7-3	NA	CASSPTDNSYEQYF	TGTGCCAGCAGCCCAACGGACAATTCCTACGAGCAGTACTTC
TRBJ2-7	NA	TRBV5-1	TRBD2	CASSLASGSQYF	TGCGCCAGCAGCTTGGCTAGCGGGAGTCAGTACTTC
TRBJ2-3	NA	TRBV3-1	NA	CASSQERGRTDTQYF	TGTGCCAGCAGCCAAGAACGGGGGCGGACCGATACGCAGTATTTT
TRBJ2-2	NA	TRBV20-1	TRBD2	CSAVGQRGFTGELFF	TGCAGTGCCGTGGGTCAGCGGGGGTTCACCGGGGAGCTGTTTTTT
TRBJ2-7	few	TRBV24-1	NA	CATSDFGHGEQYF	TGTGCCACCAGTGACTTCGGACACGGGGAGCAGTACTTC
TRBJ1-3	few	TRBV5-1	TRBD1	CASAFAGGSGNTIYF	TGCGCCAGCGCCTTTGCAGGGGGCTCTGGAAACACCATATATTTT